Shown below are 18 T cell receptor beta chains from a single sample sequenced in a study of HIV-infected patients and healthy controls. cDNA was made from roughly 500 ng RNA using alpha and beta constant primers. Alpha and beta chain libraries were made separately by chain-specific third strand synthesis with multiplexing indices. TCRdb re-called the 5' RACE reads with MiXCR, one entry per CDR3 protein. The sample includes around 26,000 distinct CDR3 sequences, 8.5% of them seen just once. Whole blood was used without fractionation, so all unsorted peripheral T cells were included. Sequencing used blood. The receptors here all came from an adult in good health.

This clonotype was seen at least ten times. The chain couples TRBV27 to TRBJ1-1; possible D gene TRBD1, 5 bases. Germline-derived CDR1 and CDR2 are MNHEY and SMNVEV (reference sequence). This CDR3 spans 16 amino acids. Trimming stripped 5 bases from V and 5 bases from J, with 21 bases between. DNA for the CDR3: TGTGCCAGCAGTCTAGAGATAAGTACTCGGGGGACTGAAGCTTTCTTT. Translation gives CASSLEISTRGTEAFF.

By proportion, this clonotype is medium-sized (0.01 to 0.1%). The rearrangement uses TRBV4-2 and TRBJ1-5, with 7 bases that match TRBD1. J lost 0 bases, V lost 1 base, and 3 bases had no gene match. The V gene's germline CDR1 is LGHNA and CDR2 YNFKEQ. This CDR3 has 16 residues. The CDR3 region is CASSQGTGYSNQPQHF. CDR3 DNA sequence: TGTGCCAGCAGCCAAGGGACAGGTTATAGCAATCAGCCCCAGCATTTT.

The sample holds many counts of this clonotype. J is TRBJ1-6 and V is TRBV12-3 or TRBV12-4; D call uncertain. Trimming took 6 bases from V and 10 from J, leaving 13 bases between them. The CDR3 is 13 amino acids. The chain's CDR3 is CASSIHKGSPLHF. DNA of the CDR3: TGTGCCAGCAGCATACATAAGGGATCACCCCTCCACTTT.

Many counts were recorded for this clonotype. The CDR3 here is CASSNIRGTYLGSPLHF. The CDR3 DNA sequence: TGTGCCAGCAGTAACATCAGGGGGACGTACCTTGGTTCACCCCTCCACTTT. The chain links TRBV6-5 to TRBJ1-6; 7 positions match TRBD1. The CDR3 has 17 amino acids. Germline V lookup: CDR1 MNHEY, CDR2 SVGAGI. V was clipped by 5 bases and J by 9 bases; unmatched bases: 16.

There are many counts of this clonotype. The chain recombines TRBV11-2 with TRBJ1-5; TRBD1 matches at 7 bases. Germline CDR1 and CDR2: SGHAT and FQNNGV. The CDR3 is 14 amino acids. The V segment lost 7 bases and the J segment 8 bases; nucleotides outside the gene matches: 11. The CDR3 region is CASTVTRGEKPQHF. CDR3 bases: TGTGCCAGCACCGTGACCAGGGGGGAGAAGCCCCAGCATTTT.

The V gene is TRBV5-4, the J gene TRBJ2-5; D remains ambiguous. Germline CDR1 is SGHNT and CDR2 is YYREEE (reference sequence). This CDR3 is 15 amino acids long. V shed 0 bases and J shed 0 bases, with 9 bases lying between them. The CDR3 DNA is TGTGCCAGCAGCTTGGGTGGTAGGGACCAAGAGACCCAGTACTTC. Residues: CASSLGGRDQETQYF.

This clonotype was counted at least ten times. This rearrangement joins TRBV11-2 to TRBJ2-1; either TRBD1 or TRBD2 may supply D (6 bases each). The V gene lost 1 base and the J gene lost 1 base, with 20 bases spanning the gap. Germline V CDR1 and CDR2: SGHAT, FQNNGV. This CDR3 comprises 19 residues. The CDR3 loop reads CASSLVGGRGIGSYNEQFF. The CDR3 nucleotides are TGTGCCAGCAGCTTAGTAGGGGGACGGGGGATTGGGTCCTACAATGAGCAGTTCTTC.

This clonotype was seen a few times. This chain links TRBV7-3 with TRBJ2-3; possibly TRBD1 for D (6 bases). Between the trimmed V and J ends, which lost 0 bases and 2 bases, there was a span of 18 bases. The CDR3 is made up of 18 amino acids. CDR1 SGHTA and CDR2 FQGTGA come from the germline V gene. CDR3: CASSLTLGARAPTDTQYF. CDR3 sequence (DNA): TGTGCCAGCAGCTTAACGCTGGGGGCTAGAGCCCCCACAGATACGCAGTATTTT.

With regard to this clonotype: A read error may explain this, as a much larger clone is one base away. The rearrangement uses TRBV24-1 and TRBJ1-2, with no clear D. This CDR3 is built from 14 residues. CDR1 is KGHDR, CDR2 SFDVKD, per germline. The CDR3 loop reads CATSDLSETYSYTF. DNA of the CDR3: TGTGCCACCAGTGATTTATCAGAGACCTATAGCTACACCTTC.

This clonotype was found many times. J is TRBJ1-4 and V is TRBV6-6; perhaps TRBD1 as D (5 bases). The CDR3 runs 14 residues. V lost 7 bases, J lost 6 bases, and 15 bases lay in between. Germline lookup yields CDR1 MNHNY and CDR2 SVGAGI (reference sequence). CDR3 DNA: TGTGCCAGCATGCGAGTGGGGCATGATGAAAAACTGTTTTTT. Residues: CASMRVGHDEKLFF.

This clonotype was seen at least ten times. The CDR3 loop reads CAWGDTPNTEAFF. The CDR3 DNA sequence: TGTGCCTGGGGGGACACTCCGAACACTGAAGCTTTCTTT. The V gene is TRBV30, the J gene TRBJ1-1, with D perhaps matching TRBD1 (6 bases). The CDR3 runs to 13 residues. The V and J ends lost 5 bases and 1 base respectively, with 11 bases between them. Germline CDR1 and CDR2: GTSNPN and SVGIG (reference sequence).

This clonotype has a count of ten or more. V and J are TRBV12-3 or TRBV12-4 and TRBJ1-2; D is unresolved. The CDR3 is 13 amino acids. Trimming shortened V by 6 bases and J by 8 bases, and 16 bases separated the two germline ends. CDR3 nucleotides: TGTGCCAGCAGCCTGACGGAGTTCTGGGGCTACACCTTC. Protein sequence: CASSLTEFWGYTF.

There are a few counts of this clonotype. The chain joins TRBV20-1 to TRBJ1-2, with 9 bases fitting TRBD1. Trimming took 3 bases from V and 5 from J; bases not matched to a gene: 7. CDR1 is DFQATT, CDR2 SNEGSKA, per germline (reference sequence). The length of the CDR3 is 14 residues. The DNA of the CDR3 is TGCAGTGCTAGCTACCCCGGACAGGGGTATGGCTACACCTTC. Its protein is CSASYPGQGYGYTF.

There are many counts of this clonotype. The rearrangement links TRBV5-6 to TRBJ1-1; D is undetermined. Per the germline V gene, CDR1 is SGHDT and CDR2 is YYEEEE. The length of the CDR3 is 14 residues. Trimming took 5 bases from V and 3 from J, leaving 14 bases between them. This CDR3 is CASSYGSSHTEAFF. The DNA for the CDR3 is TGTGCCAGCAGTTACGGGAGTAGTCACACTGAAGCTTTCTTT.

This clonotype has ten or more counts. This chain joins TRBV7-2 and TRBJ2-5; 10 bases fit TRBD1. Germline V gene data show CDR1 as SGHTA and CDR2 as FQGNSA. V gave up 3 bases and J gave up 5 bases; unmatched junction bases: 6. The CDR3 is made up of 15 amino acids. This CDR3 reads CASSFSTGGLETQYF. The CDR3 DNA follows: TGTGCCAGCAGCTTTTCGACAGGGGGCCTGGAGACCCAGTACTTC.

Ten or more counts support this clonotype. V gene TRBV7-2 combines with J gene TRBJ1-1; maybe TRBD1 (5 bases). The CDR3 covers 13 residues. Trimming left V 1 base short and J 7 bases short, with 10 bases between. Germline CDR1 and CDR2: SGHTA and FQGNSA. Here the CDR3 DNA reads TGTGCCAGCAGCTTAGAGCCGGGGGGTGAAGCTTTCTTT. It is translated as CASSLEPGGEAFF.

This clonotype was recorded many times. This sequence joins TRBV10-3 and TRBJ2-1; D unclear. The length of the CDR3 is 14 residues. Germline assignment: CDR1 ENHRY and CDR2 SYGVKD. V was clipped by 0 bases and J by 2 bases, with 5 bases between them. CDR3 region: CAISESETYNEQFF. In DNA form, the CDR3 reads TGTGCCATCAGTGAGTCGGAGACCTACAATGAGCAGTTCTTC.

This clonotype was detected ten times or more. V is TRBV7-9 and J is TRBJ1-5; possible D gene TRBD1, 5 bases. There are 14 residues in the CDR3. CDR1 is SEHNR and CDR2 is FQNEAQ in the germline V gene (reference sequence). V was cut by 1 base and J by 2 bases, with 6 bases left in between. The CDR3 is CASSLGGGNQPQHF. In DNA form, the CDR3 reads TGTGCCAGCAGCTTAGGGGGGGGCAATCAGCCCCAGCATTTT.